The 6 T cell receptor beta chains below come from one sample, sequenced in a study of early T cells in non-severe SARS-CoV-2 infection. TCRdb used MiXCR to reprocess the 5' RACE reads, holding one entry per CDR3 protein. The repertoire holds 45,000 to 55,000 distinct CDR3 sequences, about 9.8% seen once, with almost 8.5% in the top ten. The source material was whole blood. The source is an adult who was a healthcare worker with PCR-confirmed SARS-CoV-2 infection or an uninfected control (not recorded which).

V usage is TRBV20-1 and J usage is TRBJ1-5; D unresolved. Trimming stripped 3 bases from V and 5 bases from J, with 11 bases between. The CDR3 consists of 13 residues. Germline V lookup: CDR1 DFQATT, CDR2 SNEGSKA (reference sequence). This CDR3 is CSASGRPDQPQHF. The CDR3 DNA follows: TGCAGTGCTAGCGGCAGGCCTGATCAGCCCCAGCATTTT.

This clonotype was detected a few times. Here the CDR3 reads CASSQDLDTSAEAFF. In DNA, the CDR3 is TGTGCCAGCAGCCAAGATCTCGACACATCGGCCGAAGCTTTCTTT. The J gene is TRBJ1-1, the V gene TRBV3-1; D gene unclear. The CDR3 contains 15 residues. The V gene's germline CDR1 is LGHDT and CDR2 YNNKEL (reference sequence). V was clipped by 0 bases and J by 8 bases, with 16 bases between them.

Ten or more counts support this clonotype. The chain recombines TRBV7-6 with TRBJ1-6, with D hard to call. Germline loops: CDR1 SGHVS, CDR2 FNYEAQ. CDR3 size: 12 residues. The V end was cut by 6 bases, the J end by 7 bases, with 7 bases between. CDR3 nucleotides: TGTGCCAGCAGTCACAGCAATTCACCCCTCCACTTT. This encodes CASSHSNSPLHF. The full variable domain, rest sourced from reference TRBV7-6 and TRBJ1-6, is GAGVSQSPRYKVTKRGQDVALRCDPISGHVSLYWYRQALGQGPEFLTYFNYEAQQDKSGLPNDRFSAERPEGSISTLTIQRTEQRDSAMYRCASSHSNSPLHFGNGTRLTVT.

Details on this clonotype: A much bigger clone sits one base away, suggesting this may be a read error. The chain couples TRBV19 to TRBJ2-7; the match to TRBD1 covers 9 bases. CDR1 LNHDA and CDR2 SQIVND come from the germline V gene (reference sequence). The junction had 2 bases not matched to a gene; V was cut back by 1 base and J by 1 base. This CDR3 has 15 amino acids. The CDR3 region is CASSIGTGESYEQYF. CDR3 sequence (DNA): TGTGCCAGTAGTATAGGGACAGGGGAATCCTACGAGCAGTACTTC.

Remarks on this clonotype: An end of the junction does not agree with germline; a read error may underlie this. The chain links TRBV6-6 to TRBJ1-1; maybe TRBD1 (6 bases). In germline, CDR1 is MNHNY, CDR2 SVGAGI (reference sequence). The CDR3 consists of 17 residues. The CDR3 region has the DNA TGTGCCAGCGGAAACTATGGGAAAGGACAGTTCTTTCCTGAAGTTTTCTTT. Its translation is CASGNYGKGQFFPEVFF.

Turning to this clonotype: A much larger clone lies a single base off, so this may be a read error. The J gene is TRBJ2-1, the V gene TRBV20-1; 8 positions match TRBD2. Germline-derived CDR1 and CDR2 are DFQATT and SNEGSKA (reference sequence). This CDR3 has 16 residues. CDR3 DNA sequence: TGCACTGCTAGGCCGAATCCCGCGGGAGGCCACAATGAGCAGTTCTTC. Amino acid sequence: CTARPNPAGGHNEQFF.